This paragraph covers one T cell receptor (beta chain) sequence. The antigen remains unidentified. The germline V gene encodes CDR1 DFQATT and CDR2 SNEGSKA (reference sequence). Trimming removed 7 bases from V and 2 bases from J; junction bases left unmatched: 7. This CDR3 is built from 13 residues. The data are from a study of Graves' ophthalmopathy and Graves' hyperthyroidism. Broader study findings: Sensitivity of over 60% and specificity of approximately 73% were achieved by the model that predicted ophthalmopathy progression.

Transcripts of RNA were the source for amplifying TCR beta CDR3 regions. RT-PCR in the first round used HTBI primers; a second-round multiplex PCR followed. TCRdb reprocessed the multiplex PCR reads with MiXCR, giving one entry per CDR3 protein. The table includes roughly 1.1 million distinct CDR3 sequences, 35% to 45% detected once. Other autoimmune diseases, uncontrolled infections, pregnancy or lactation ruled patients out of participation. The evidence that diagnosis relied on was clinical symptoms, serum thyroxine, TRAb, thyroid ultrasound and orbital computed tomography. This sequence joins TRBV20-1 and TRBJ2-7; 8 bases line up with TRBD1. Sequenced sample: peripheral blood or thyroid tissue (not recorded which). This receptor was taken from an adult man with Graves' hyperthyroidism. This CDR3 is CSETGTGTYEQYF. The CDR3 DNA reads TGCAGTGAAACCGGGACAGGCACCTACGAGCAGTACTTC.